The T cell receptor (beta chain) described here comes from a study of beta chain features in type 1 diabetes. Study-wide context: Sorted cells examined across all samples numbered 100 million to 140 million. Points from the study as a whole: In all four CD4+ subsets, TCRB CDR3 length was significantly, moderately reduced in type 1 diabetes. Sequencing of cDNA might inflate the share of cells that strongly express TCR.

Every isolated RNA sample was fully reverse transcribed, so sequencing captured expressed TCRB transcripts. This table comes from immunoSEQ multiplex PCR, and its TCRdb copy is limited to in-frame clones, with some not included. Of 600,000 or so clones listed, roughly an eighth are singletons. Germline lookup yields CDR1 SGHVS and CDR2 FNYEAQ. CDR3 length equals 14 residues. After removal of 6 bases from V and 2 bases from J, the junction contained 4 bases not matched to a gene. Naive, central memory, regulatory and stem cell-like memory cells within the CD4+ compartment were sorted using CD45RO/CCR7/CD25/CD127/CD95/CD27. Worth noting for this clone: Its antigen remains unidentified.

This sequence originates from a man aged 25 to 45 with type 1 diabetes. The rearrangement uses TRBV7-6 and TRBJ2-1, with 7 bases aligning to TRBD1. The sample consisted of naive CD4+ T cells from blood. CDR3 coding DNA: TGTGCCAGCAGTCCCGGGACAGCCTACAATGAGCAGTTCTTC. Encoded protein: CASSPGTAYNEQFF. Using reference TRBV7-6 and TRBJ2-1 for the parts outside the CDR3, the full variable domain is GAGVSQSPRYKVTKRGQDVALRCDPISGHVSLYWYRQALGQGPEFLTYFNYEAQQDKSGLPNDRFSAERPEGSISTLTIQRTEQRDSAMYRCASSPGTAYNEQFFGPGTRLTVL.